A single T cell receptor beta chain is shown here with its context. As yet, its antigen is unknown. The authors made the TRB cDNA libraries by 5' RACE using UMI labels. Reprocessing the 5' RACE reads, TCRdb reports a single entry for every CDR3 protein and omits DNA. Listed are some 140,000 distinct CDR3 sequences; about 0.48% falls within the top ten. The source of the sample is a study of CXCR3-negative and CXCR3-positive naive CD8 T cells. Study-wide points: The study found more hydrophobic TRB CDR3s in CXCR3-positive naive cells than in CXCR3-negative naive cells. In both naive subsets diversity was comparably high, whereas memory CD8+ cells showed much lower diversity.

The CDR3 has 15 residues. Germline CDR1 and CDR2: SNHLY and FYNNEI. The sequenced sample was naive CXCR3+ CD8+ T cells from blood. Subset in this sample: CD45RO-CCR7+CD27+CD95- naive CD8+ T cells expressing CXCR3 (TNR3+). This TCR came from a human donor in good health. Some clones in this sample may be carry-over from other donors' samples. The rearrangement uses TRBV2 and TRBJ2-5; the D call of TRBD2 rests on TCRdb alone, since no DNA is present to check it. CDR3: CASNEGTSGAETQYF.